Here is one T cell receptor (beta chain) with its context. The sample originates from a study of shared clonotypes between healthy human individuals. CD4+ cells underwent separation, giving CD45RA+ naive and CD45RA-negative memory subsets. Only in-frame clones appear in the TCRdb table, and some are missing; sequencing was by immunoSEQ multiplex PCR. The profile shows some 2,100,000 clones, nearly 97% of them singletons. The sample was naive CD4+ T cells sorted from blood. Described subset: CD45RA+ positively selected. The source of this sequence is a man aged 18 to 29 in good health.

The CDR3 DNA sequence: TGTGCCAGCAGTTACTTCAGGGGGGCCACCGGGGAGCTGTTTTTT. It encodes CASSYFRGATGELFF. The chain carries TRBV6-6 and TRBJ2-2, with D perhaps matching TRBD1 (7 bases). Deletions cut 1 base from V and 4 bases from J, with 10 bases between. CDR3 length equals 15 residues. The germline gives CDR1 MNHNY, CDR2 SVGAGI (reference sequence).